This T cell receptor (beta chain) is drawn from a study of T cell responses to AZD1222 COVID-19 vaccine. The V segment lost 1 base and the J segment 5 bases; nucleotides outside the gene matches: 3. The length of the CDR3 is 14 residues. CDR1 and CDR2 (germline): SGHAT, FQNNGV. Repertoires were generated with immunoSEQ multiplex PCR, while TCRdb's copy carries only in-frame clones and drops some. This sample carries approximately 100,000 clones, 87% of them seen once, and the ten largest clones take roughly 10%. V and J are TRBV11-2 and TRBJ2-3, with 7 bases identical to TRBD2. The starting material was peripheral blood, obtained 28 days after the second AZD1222 dose. This TCR came from an adult who received the AZD1222 COVID-19 vaccine. For the CDR3, the DNA is TGTGCCAGCAGCTTAGGCGGGGGTAGAGATACGCAGTATTTT. Residues: CASSLGGGRDTQYF. The full variable domain, completed using reference TRBV11-2 and TRBJ2-3, is EAGVAQSPRYKIIEKRQSVAFWCNPISGHATLYWYQQILGQGPKLLIQFQNNGVVDDSQLPKDRFSAERLKGVDSTLKIQPAKLEDSAVYLCASSLGGGRDTQYFGPGTRLTVL.